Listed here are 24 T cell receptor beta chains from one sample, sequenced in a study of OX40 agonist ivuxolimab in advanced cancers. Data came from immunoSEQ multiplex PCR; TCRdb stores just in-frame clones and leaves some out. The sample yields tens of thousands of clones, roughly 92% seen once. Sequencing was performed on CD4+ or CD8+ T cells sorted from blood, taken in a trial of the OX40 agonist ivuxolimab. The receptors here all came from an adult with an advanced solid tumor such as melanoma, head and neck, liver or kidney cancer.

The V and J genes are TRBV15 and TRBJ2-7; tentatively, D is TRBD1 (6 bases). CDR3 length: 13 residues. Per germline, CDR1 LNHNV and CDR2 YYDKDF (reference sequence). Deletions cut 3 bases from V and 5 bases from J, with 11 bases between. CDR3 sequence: CATSRAGDHEQYF. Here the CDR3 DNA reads TGTGCCACCAGCAGGGCAGGGGACCACGAGCAGTACTTC.

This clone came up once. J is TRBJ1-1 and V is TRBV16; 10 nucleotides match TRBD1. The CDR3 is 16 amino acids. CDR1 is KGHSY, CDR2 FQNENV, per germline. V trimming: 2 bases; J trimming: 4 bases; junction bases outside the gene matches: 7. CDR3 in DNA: TGTGCCAGCAGCCAAATTTTAGGACAGGGGGTCACTGAAGCTTTCTTT. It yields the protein CASSQILGQGVTEAFF.

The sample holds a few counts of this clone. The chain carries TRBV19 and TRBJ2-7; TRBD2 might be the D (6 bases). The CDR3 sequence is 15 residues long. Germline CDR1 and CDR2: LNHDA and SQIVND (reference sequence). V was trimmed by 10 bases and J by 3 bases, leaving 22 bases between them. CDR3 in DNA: TGTGCCACCTCTCCCGTGGAGGGAGTAAGCTACGAGCAGTACTTC. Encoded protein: CATSPVEGVSYEQYF.

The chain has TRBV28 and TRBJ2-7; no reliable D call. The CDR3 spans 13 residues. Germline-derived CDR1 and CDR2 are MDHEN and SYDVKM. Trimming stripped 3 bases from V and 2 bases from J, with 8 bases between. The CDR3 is CASSFGPPYEQYF. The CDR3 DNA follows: TGTGCCAGCAGTTTTGGCCCTCCCTACGAGCAGTACTTC.

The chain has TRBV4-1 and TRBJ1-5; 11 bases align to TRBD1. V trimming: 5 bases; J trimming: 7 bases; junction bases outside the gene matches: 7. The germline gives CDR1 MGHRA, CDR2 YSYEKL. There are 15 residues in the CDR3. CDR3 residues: CASSVGDRGGQPQHF. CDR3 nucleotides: TGCGCCAGCAGCGTGGGGGACAGGGGGGGACAGCCCCAGCATTTT.

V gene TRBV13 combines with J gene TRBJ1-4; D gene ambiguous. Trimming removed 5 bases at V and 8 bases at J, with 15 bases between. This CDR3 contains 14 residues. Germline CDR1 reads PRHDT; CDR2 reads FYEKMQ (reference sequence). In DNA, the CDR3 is TGTGCCAGCAGCCTACGGAGGGTGGAGGAAAAACTGTTTTTT. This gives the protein CASSLRRVEEKLFF.

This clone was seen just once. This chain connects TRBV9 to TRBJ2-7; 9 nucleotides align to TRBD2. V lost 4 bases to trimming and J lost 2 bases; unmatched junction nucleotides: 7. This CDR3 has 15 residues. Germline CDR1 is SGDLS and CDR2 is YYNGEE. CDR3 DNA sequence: TGTGCCAGCAGCCAAGGACTAGCGCCAACCTACGAGCAGTACTTC. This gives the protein CASSQGLAPTYEQYF.

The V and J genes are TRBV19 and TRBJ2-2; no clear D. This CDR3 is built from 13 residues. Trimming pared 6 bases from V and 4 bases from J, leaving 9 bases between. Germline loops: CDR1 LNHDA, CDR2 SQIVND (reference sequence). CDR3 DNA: TGTGCCAGTAGCACAGTTGGCACCGGGGAGCTGTTTTTT. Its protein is CASSTVGTGELFF. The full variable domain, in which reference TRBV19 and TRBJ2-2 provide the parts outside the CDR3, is DGGITQSPKYLFRKEGQNVTLSCEQNLNHDAMYWYRQDPGQGLRLIYYSQIVNDFQKGDIAEGYSVSREKKESFPLTVTSAQKNPTAFYLCASSTVGTGELFFGEGSRLTVL.

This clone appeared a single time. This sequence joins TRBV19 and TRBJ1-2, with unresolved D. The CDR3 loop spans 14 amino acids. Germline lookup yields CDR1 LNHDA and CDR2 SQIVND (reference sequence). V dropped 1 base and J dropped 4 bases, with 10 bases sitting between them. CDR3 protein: CASSIGAAPYGYTF. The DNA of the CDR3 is TGTGCCAGTAGTATAGGGGCAGCCCCCTATGGCTACACCTTC.

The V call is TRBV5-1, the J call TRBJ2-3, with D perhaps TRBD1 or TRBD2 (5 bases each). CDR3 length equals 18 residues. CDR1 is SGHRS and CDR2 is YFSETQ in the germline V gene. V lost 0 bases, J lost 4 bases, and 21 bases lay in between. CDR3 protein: CASSLELGVILGADTQYF. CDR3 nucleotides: TGCGCCAGCAGCTTGGAGTTGGGGGTTATACTAGGGGCAGATACGCAGTATTTT.

CDR3 sequence reads: CASSEIAGGPLNEQFF. The CDR3 bases are TGTGCCAGCAGTGAAATAGCGGGAGGGCCCCTCAATGAGCAGTTCTTC. This chain uses TRBV6-1 with TRBJ2-1, with 11 bases lining up with TRBD2. The CDR3 contains 16 residues. Germline CDR1 reads MNHNS; CDR2 reads SASEGT. V was clipped by 2 bases and J by 6 bases; unmatched bases: 6.

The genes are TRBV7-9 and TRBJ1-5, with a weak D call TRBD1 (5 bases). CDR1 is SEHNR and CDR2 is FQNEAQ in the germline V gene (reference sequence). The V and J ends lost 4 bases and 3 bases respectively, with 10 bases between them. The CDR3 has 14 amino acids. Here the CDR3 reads CASSSGGINQPQHF. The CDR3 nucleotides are TGTGCCAGCAGCTCCGGGGGTATCAATCAGCCCCAGCATTTT.

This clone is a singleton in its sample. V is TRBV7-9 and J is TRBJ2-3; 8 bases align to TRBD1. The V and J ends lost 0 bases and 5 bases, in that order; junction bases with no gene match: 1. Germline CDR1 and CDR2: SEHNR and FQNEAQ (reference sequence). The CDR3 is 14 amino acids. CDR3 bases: TGTGCCAGCAGCTTAGCTACAGGGGGAGATACGCAGTATTTT. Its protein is CASSLATGGDTQYF.

The CDR3 here is CASNRAEKLFF. The CDR3 DNA reads TGCGCCAGCAACAGGGCTGAAAAACTGTTTTTT. J is TRBJ1-4 and V is TRBV5-1; possible D gene TRBD1, 6 bases. The V end lost 6 bases, the J end lost 7 bases, and 7 bases lay between the germline ends. Germline V CDR1 and CDR2: SGHRS, YFSETQ. CDR3 length: 11 residues.

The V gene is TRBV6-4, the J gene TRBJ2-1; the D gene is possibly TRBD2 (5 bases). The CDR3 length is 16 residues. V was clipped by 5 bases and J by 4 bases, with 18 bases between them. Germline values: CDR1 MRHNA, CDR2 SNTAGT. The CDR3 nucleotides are TGTGCCAGCAGTCCTGACTTGATATCGGGATACAATGAGCAGTTCTTC. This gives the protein CASSPDLISGYNEQFF.

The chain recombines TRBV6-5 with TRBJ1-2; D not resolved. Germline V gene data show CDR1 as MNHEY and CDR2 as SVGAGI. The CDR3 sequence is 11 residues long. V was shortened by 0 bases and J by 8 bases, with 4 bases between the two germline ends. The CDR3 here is CASSYSRGYTF. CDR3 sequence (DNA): TGTGCCAGCAGTTACTCGAGGGGCTACACCTTC.

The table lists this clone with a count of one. This CDR3 reads CASSLLVDYNEQFF. Written as DNA, the CDR3 is TGTGCCAGCAGTTTACTAGTTGATTACAATGAGCAGTTCTTC. This chain connects TRBV28 to TRBJ2-1, with D hard to call. This CDR3 comprises 14 residues. Germline V gene sequence: CDR1 MDHEN, CDR2 SYDVKM. Trimming took 2 bases from V and 4 from J, leaving 9 bases between them.

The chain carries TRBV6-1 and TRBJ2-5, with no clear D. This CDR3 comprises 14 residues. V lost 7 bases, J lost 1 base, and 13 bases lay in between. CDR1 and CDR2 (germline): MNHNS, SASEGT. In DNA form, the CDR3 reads TGTGCCAGCACCACTCCATGGGGCCAAGAGACCCAGTACTTC. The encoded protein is CASTTPWGQETQYF.

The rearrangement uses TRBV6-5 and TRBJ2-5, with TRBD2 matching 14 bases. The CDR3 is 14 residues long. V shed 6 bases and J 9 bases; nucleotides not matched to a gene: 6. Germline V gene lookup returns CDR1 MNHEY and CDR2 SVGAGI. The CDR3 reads CASSRLAGGQSQYF. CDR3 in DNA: TGTGCCAGCAGCAGACTAGCGGGAGGGCAGTCCCAGTACTTC.

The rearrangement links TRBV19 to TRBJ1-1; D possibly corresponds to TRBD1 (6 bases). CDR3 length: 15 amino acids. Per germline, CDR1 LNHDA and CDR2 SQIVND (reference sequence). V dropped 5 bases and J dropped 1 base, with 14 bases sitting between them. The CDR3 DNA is TGTGCCAGTAGTCCTCCCCCGACAGGGAACACTGAAGCTTTCTTT. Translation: CASSPPPTGNTEAFF.

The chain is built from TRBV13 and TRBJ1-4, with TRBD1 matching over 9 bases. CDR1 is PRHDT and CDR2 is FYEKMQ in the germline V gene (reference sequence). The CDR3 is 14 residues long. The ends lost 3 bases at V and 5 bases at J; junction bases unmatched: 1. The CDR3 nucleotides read TGTGCCAGCAGCTTTGGGACAGGGAATGAAAAACTGTTTTTT. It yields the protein CASSFGTGNEKLFF. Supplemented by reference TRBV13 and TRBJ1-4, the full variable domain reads AAGVIQSPRHLIKEKRETATLKCYPIPRHDTVYWYQQGPGQDPQFLISFYEKMQSDKGSIPDRFSAQQFSDYHSELNMSSLELGDSALYFCASSFGTGNEKLFFGSGTQLSVL.

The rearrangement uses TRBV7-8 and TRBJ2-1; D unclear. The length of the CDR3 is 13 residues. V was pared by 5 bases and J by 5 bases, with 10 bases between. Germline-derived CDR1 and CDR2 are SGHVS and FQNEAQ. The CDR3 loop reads CASSSAYNNEQFF. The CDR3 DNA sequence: TGTGCCAGCAGCAGCGCCTACAACAATGAGCAGTTCTTC. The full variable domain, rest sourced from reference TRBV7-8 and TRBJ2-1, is GAGVSQSPRYKVAKRGQDVALRCDPISGHVSLFWYQQALGQGPEFLTYFQNEAQLDKSGLPSDRFFAERPEGSVSTLKIQRTQQEDSAVYLCASSSAYNNEQFFGPGTRLTVL.

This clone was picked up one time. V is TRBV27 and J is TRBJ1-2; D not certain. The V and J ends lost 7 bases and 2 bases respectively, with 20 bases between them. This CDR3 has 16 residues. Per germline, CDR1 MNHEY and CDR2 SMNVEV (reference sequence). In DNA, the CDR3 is TGTGCCAGCACGACTGCTCCTGGAGGGTCAAACTATGGCTACACCTTC. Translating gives CASTTAPGGSNYGYTF.

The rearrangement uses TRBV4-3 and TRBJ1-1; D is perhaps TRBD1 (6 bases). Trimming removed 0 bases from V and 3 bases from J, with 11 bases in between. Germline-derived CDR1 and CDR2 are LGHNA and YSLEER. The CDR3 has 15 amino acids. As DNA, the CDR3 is TGCGCCAGCAGCCAAGACGGGGCAGGGGACACTGAAGCTTTCTTT. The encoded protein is CASSQDGAGDTEAFF.